This TCR beta chain was recorded in a study of blood T cells in healthy people across ages. Study-wide results and limits: In older individuals, TCR beta diversity per million T cells was lower, falling roughly linearly with age. Both naive CD4+ cell counts and diversity were greater in long-lived donors than in aged donors.

A single count supports this clonotype. The antigen is unknown. It was with a sample-barcoded 5' primer and a J-beta primer mix that a second PCR of roughly 7 to 12 cycles was run. TCRdb fed the 5' RACE reads into MiXCR, producing one record per CDR3 protein. The table includes approximately 1.5 million distinct CDR3 sequences, roughly two fifths detected once. Germline loops: CDR1 SGHVS, CDR2 FNYEAQ. CDR3 length: 16 amino acids. V lost 5 bases to trimming and J lost 0 bases, with 14 bases between them. The sequence derives from a woman younger than 35 in good health. The V gene is TRBV7-6, the J gene TRBJ2-1; no definite D call. Sequenced sample: blood. This CDR3 is CASSDVSLDSYNEQFF. The DNA of the CDR3 is TGTGCCAGCAGCGATGTATCGTTGGACTCCTACAATGAGCAGTTCTTC.